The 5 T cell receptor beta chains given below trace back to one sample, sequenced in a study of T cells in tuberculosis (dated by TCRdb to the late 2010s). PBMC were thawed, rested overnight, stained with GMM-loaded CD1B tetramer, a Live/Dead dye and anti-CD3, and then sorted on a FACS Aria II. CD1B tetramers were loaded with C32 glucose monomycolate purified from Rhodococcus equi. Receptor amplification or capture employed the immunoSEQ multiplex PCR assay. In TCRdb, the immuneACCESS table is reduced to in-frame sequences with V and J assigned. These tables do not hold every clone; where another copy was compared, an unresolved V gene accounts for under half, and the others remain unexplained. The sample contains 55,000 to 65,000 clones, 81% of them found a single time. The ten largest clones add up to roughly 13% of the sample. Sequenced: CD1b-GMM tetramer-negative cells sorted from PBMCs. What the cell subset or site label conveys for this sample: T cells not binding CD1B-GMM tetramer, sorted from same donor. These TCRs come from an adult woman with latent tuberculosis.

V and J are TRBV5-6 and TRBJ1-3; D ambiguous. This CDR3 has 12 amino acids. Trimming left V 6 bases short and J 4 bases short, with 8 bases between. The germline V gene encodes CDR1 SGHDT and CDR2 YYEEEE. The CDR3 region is CASNQAGNTIYF. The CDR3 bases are TGTGCCAGCAACCAAGCGGGAAACACCATATATTTT.

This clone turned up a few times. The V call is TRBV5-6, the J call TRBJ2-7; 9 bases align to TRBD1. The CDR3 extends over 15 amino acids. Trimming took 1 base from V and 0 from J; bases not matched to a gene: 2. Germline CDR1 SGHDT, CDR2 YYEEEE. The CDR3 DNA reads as TGTGCCAGCAGCTTGCAACAGGGGGCCTCCTACGAGCAGTACTTC. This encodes CASSLQQGASYEQYF.

CDR3 bases: TGTGCCAGCAGTAAGACTCTCTCGAGGGGAAACACCATATATTTT. Its translation: CASSKTLSRGNTIYF. The V call is TRBV2, the J call TRBJ1-3; no firm D call. The CDR3 is made up of 15 amino acids. The germline CDR1 and CDR2 sequences are SNHLY and FYNNEI. V lost 5 bases, J lost 4 bases, and 15 bases lay in between.

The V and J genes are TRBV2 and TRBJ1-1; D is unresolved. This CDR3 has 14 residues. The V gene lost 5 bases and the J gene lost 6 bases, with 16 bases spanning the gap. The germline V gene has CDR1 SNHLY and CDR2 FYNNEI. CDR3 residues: CASSPPSNNPEAFF. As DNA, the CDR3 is TGTGCCAGCAGTCCCCCCTCGAACAACCCTGAAGCTTTCTTT.

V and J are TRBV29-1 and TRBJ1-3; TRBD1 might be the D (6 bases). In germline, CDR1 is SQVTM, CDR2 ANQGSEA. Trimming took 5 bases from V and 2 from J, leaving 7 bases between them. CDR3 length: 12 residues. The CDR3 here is CSVQGPGNTIYF. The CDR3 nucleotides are TGCAGCGTTCAGGGGCCTGGAAACACCATATATTTT.